This T cell receptor beta chain was recorded in a study of breast tumors, draining lymph nodes, adjacent tissues. Study outcomes and limitations: Tumors had less TCR diversity than lymph nodes, more than nontumor tissue. That most tumor T cells come from lymph nodes remained unproven.

TCRdb independently ran MiXCR on the multiplex PCR reads; one entry per CDR3 protein. The sample has 85,000 to 120,000 distinct CDR3 sequences; under 40% are singletons. Samples came from axillary lymph nodes draining the breast cancer. Points on this clonotype: What it binds is unknown. This may be a read error, as it is one base from a much larger clone.

The sample was axillary lymph node tissue. The TCR was taken from a female donor with breast cancer. Some clones in this sample may be carry-over from other donors' samples.

CDR3 region: CASRPLGDQETQYF. The CDR3 DNA reads as TGTGCCAGCAGGCCCTTGGGGGACCAAGAGACCCAGTACTTC. This chain links TRBV6-5 with TRBJ2-5; D assignment may be TRBD1 or TRBD2 (5 bases each). The V gene lost 6 bases and the J gene lost 0 bases, with 11 bases spanning the gap. This CDR3 spans 14 amino acids. Germline CDR1 is MNHEY and CDR2 is SVGAGI.